The 19 T cell receptor beta chains given below trace back to one sample, sequenced in a study of OX40 agonist ivuxolimab in advanced cancers. Receptor libraries were prepared by the immunoSEQ multiplex PCR assay. Not all clones reach the TCRdb copy of this immuneACCESS table, which keeps in-frame sequences only. Checked studies attribute under half of the gap to unresolved V genes and leave the rest unexplained. This sample comprises about 76,000 clones, 65% to 90% of them detected only once. The ten largest clonotypes hold roughly 3% of the sample. Sequenced material: CD4+ or CD8+ T cells sorted from blood, taken in a trial of the OX40 agonist ivuxolimab. The receptors stem from an adult with an advanced solid tumor such as melanoma, head and neck, liver or kidney cancer.

CDR3 nucleotide sequence: TGTGCCAGCAGCTACCCCGGGACACTAAGGGCTAGGCGAGATACGCAGTATTTT. Translation: CASSYPGTLRARRDTQYF. The rearrangement joins TRBV7-2 to TRBJ2-3; a weak D match, TRBD1 (6 bases). The CDR3 has 18 amino acids. Germline CDR1 is SGHTA and CDR2 is FQGNSA. Trimming left V 4 bases short and J 5 bases short, with 25 bases between.

The J gene is TRBJ2-1, the V gene TRBV7-2; the D is unclear. Germline V gene data show CDR1 as SGHTA and CDR2 as FQGNSA. This CDR3 spans 13 amino acids. V was pared by 2 bases and J by 7 bases, with 9 bases between. The CDR3 is CASSLIAANEQFF. CDR3 in DNA: TGTGCCAGCAGCTTAATCGCCGCAAATGAGCAGTTCTTC.

This CDR3 is CASSIEGGRGRSEQYF. The CDR3 nucleotides are TGTGCCAGTAGTATAGAAGGGGGCAGGGGAAGAAGCGAGCAGTACTTC. The V call is TRBV19, the J call TRBJ2-7, with 7 nucleotides matching TRBD1. Germline lookup yields CDR1 LNHDA and CDR2 SQIVND (reference sequence). The ends lost 0 bases at V and 6 bases at J; junction bases unmatched: 11. The CDR3 is 16 residues long.

The count of this clone is one. This chain joins TRBV5-6 and TRBJ1-4, with D perhaps matching TRBD1 (5 bases). The V end was cut by 3 bases, the J end by 2 bases, with 8 bases between. CDR3 length equals 14 residues. The germline CDR1 and CDR2 sequences are SGHDT and YYEEEE. CDR3 residues: CASSSGTTNEKLFF. In DNA, the CDR3 is TGTGCCAGCAGCTCCGGGACGACTAATGAAAAACTGTTTTTT. Filled out from reference TRBV5-6 and TRBJ1-4, the complete variable domain reads DAGVTQSPTHLIKTRGQQVTLRCSPKSGHDTVSWYQQALGQGPQFIFQYYEEEERQRGNFPDRFSGHQFPNYSSELNVNALLLGDSALYLCASSSGTTNEKLFFGSGTQLSVL.

As regards this clone: It is unclear where the CDR3 begins or ends on the DNA, so no DNA is shown, and the CDR3 is as TCRdb lists it. V is TRBV6-5 and J is TRBJ1-5; the table's D call TRBD1 went unverified against the DNA. Germline-derived CDR1 and CDR2 are MNHEY and SVGAGI. The CDR3 has 15 residues if both end residues are counted. The CDR3 reads CASSSRQAEISPSIF.

CDR3 bases: TGTGCCAGCCAGAGGACTAGCGTGAGCGGGGAGCTGTTTTTT. The encoded protein is CASQRTSVSGELFF. The chain couples TRBV7-3 to TRBJ2-2, with 9 bases identical to TRBD2. Germline CDR1 SGHTA, CDR2 FQGTGA. J was trimmed by 7 bases and V by 8 bases; bases with no gene match: 8. This CDR3 spans 14 amino acids.

This clone was picked up a small number of times. This sequence joins TRBV4-3 and TRBJ2-5, with D perhaps given as TRBD1 or TRBD2 (5 bases each). Germline CDR1 is LGHNA and CDR2 is YSLEER. The CDR3 totals 14 residues. The germline V and J ends were trimmed by 4 bases and 5 bases, with 14 bases remaining between them. DNA of the CDR3: TGCGCCAGCAGCCCTGGGACGCCCCCCGAGACCCAGTACTTC. Amino acids: CASSPGTPPETQYF.

In DNA form, the CDR3 reads TGTGCCAGCAGTTCGGGACAGGGGGGGGAGACCCAGTACTTC. Translation: CASSSGQGGETQYF. The chain has TRBV28 and TRBJ2-5; 11 nucleotides align to TRBD1. CDR3 length: 14 amino acids. Germline CDR1 is MDHEN and CDR2 is SYDVKM. The J segment lost 5 bases and the V segment lost 4 bases, leaving 3 bases of the junction unmatched.

By sample share, this clone is medium-sized. The CDR3 loop is CASSLRGSAGYEQYF. For the CDR3, the DNA is TGTGCCAGCAGCTTGAGGGGCTCTGCAGGTTACGAGCAGTACTTC. The chain carries TRBV5-4 and TRBJ2-7, with D perhaps TRBD1 (5 bases). In germline, CDR1 is SGHNT, CDR2 YYREEE (reference sequence). Trimming took off 1 base at V and 4 bases at J, with 15 bases between the two ends. There are 15 residues in the CDR3.

The chain recombines TRBV7-9 with TRBJ2-5; unclear D gene. Trimming pared 1 base from V and 5 bases from J, leaving 5 bases between. The CDR3 totals 12 residues. Germline lookup yields CDR1 SEHNR and CDR2 FQNEAQ (reference sequence). The CDR3 DNA reads as TGTGCCAGCAGCTTAGGGCAGGAGACCCAGTACTTC. It yields the protein CASSLGQETQYF.

The CDR3: CASSSLAGGYEQYF. The CDR3 nucleotides are TGTGCCAGCAGCTCACTAGCGGGGGGCTACGAGCAGTACTTC. The chain recombines TRBV5-4 with TRBJ2-7, with 12 bases that match TRBD2. Germline V lookup: CDR1 SGHNT, CDR2 YYREEE (reference sequence). J lost 3 bases, V lost 3 bases, and 1 base had no gene match. This CDR3 is 14 amino acids long.

The CDR3: CASSNRPSLAYEQYF. CDR3 nucleotides: TGTGCCAGCAGTAACCGACCCTCACTAGCCTACGAGCAGTACTTC. This rearrangement joins TRBV6-5 to TRBJ2-7, with D perhaps matching TRBD2 (5 bases). Looked up from germline, CDR1 is MNHEY and CDR2 is SVGAGI. The V and J ends lost 5 bases and 2 bases respectively, with 16 bases between them. This CDR3 is built from 15 residues.

The rearrangement joins TRBV29-1 to TRBJ2-7, with TRBD1 matching 7 bases. The CDR3 sequence is 12 residues long. Germline CDR1 SQVTM, CDR2 ANQGSEA. Losses at the gene ends were 7 bases for V and 5 bases for J; bases not matched to a gene: 8. CDR3 nucleotides: TGCAGCGCTAACAGGGGTCGGGACGAGCAGTACTTC. It encodes CSANRGRDEQYF.

The chain carries TRBV6-1 and TRBJ1-1, with D perhaps matching TRBD1 (6 bases). CDR3 size: 14 residues. The V end was cut by 5 bases, the J end by 6 bases, with 16 bases between. CDR1 is MNHNS, CDR2 SASEGT, per germline. DNA of the CDR3: TGTGCCAGCAGTCTGGCAGGGGTCGGTTCTGAAGCTTTCTTT. Protein: CASSLAGVGSEAFF.

The CDR3 spells CASSPSSRSAGAGTDTQYF. CDR3 nucleotide sequence: TGTGCCAGCTCACCATCCTCGCGATCTGCGGGCGCGGGCACAGATACGCAGTATTTT. The chain combines TRBV18 with TRBJ2-3, with D perhaps matching TRBD2 (5 bases). CDR1 and CDR2 from the germline V gene are KGHSH and LQKENI. Trimming cost V 2 bases and J 1 base, with 22 bases left between them. The CDR3 loop spans 19 amino acids.

V usage is TRBV25-1 and J usage is TRBJ2-5; TRBD1 is a possible D gene (5 bases). Per the germline V gene, CDR1 is MGHDK and CDR2 is SYGVNS. V lost 2 bases, J lost 0 bases, and 19 bases lay in between. The CDR3 is 18 amino acids. CDR3 in DNA: TGTGCCAGCAGTGAACCAGGAAGGCAGGGATGGTACCAAGAGACCCAGTACTTC. It codes for CASSEPGRQGWYQETQYF.

This chain links TRBV18 with TRBJ2-5, with 8 positions matching TRBD2. The V gene end was trimmed by 1 base and the J gene end by 3 bases; junction bases not matched to a gene: 1. The germline CDR1 and CDR2 sequences are KGHSH and LQKENI. This CDR3 is built from 14 residues. The CDR3 sequence is CASSPQLAEETQYF. CDR3 DNA sequence: TGTGCCAGCTCACCACAACTAGCGGAAGAGACCCAGTACTTC.

J is TRBJ2-1 and V is TRBV9; D remains unclear. In germline, CDR1 is SGDLS, CDR2 YYNGEE. The length of the CDR3 is 12 residues. The V end was cut by 0 bases, the J end by 9 bases, with 7 bases between. The CDR3 reads CASSVERSEQFF. CDR3 bases: TGTGCCAGCAGCGTAGAGCGTAGTGAGCAGTTCTTC.

J is TRBJ2-5 and V is TRBV11-1; no reliable D call. V dropped 6 bases and J dropped 0 bases, with 14 bases sitting between them. The CDR3 extends over 15 amino acids. CDR1 is SGHAT and CDR2 is FQDESV in the germline V gene (reference sequence). Here the CDR3 DNA reads TGTGCCAGCAGTCTATCTCCACGGTACCAAGAGACCCAGTACTTC. Residues: CASSLSPRYQETQYF.